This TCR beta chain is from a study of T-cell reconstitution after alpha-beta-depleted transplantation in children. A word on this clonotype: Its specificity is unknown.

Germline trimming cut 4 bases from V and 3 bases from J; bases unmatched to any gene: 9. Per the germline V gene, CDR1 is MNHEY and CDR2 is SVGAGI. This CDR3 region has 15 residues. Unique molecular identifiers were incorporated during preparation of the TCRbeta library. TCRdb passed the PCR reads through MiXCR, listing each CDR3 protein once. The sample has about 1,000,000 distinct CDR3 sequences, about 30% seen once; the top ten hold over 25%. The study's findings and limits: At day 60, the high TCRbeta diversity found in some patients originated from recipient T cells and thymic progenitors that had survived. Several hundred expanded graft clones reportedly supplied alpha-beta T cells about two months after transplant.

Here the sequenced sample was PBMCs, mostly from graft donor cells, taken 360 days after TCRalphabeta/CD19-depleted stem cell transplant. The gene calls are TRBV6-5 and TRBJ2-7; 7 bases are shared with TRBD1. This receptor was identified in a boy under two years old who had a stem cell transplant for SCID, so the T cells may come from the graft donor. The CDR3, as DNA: TGTGCCAGCAGTTCACCACAGGGGTTGAACTACGAGCAGTACTTC. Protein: CASSSPQGLNYEQYF.